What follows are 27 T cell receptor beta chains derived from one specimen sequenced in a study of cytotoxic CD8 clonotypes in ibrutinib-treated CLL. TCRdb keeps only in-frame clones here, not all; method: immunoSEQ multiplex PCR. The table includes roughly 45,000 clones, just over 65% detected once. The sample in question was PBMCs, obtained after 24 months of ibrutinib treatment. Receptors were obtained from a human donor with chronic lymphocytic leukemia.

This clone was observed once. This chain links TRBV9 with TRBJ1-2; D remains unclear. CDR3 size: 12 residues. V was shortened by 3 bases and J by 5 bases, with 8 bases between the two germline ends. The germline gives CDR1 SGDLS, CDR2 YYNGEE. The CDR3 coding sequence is TGTGCCAGCAGCGAGTACGGGTATGGCTACACCTTC. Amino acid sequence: CASSEYGYGYTF.

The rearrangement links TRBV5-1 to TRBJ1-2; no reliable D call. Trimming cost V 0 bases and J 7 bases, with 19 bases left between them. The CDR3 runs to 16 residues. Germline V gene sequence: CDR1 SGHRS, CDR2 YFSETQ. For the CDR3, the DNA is TGCGCCAGCAGCTTGGCCCCCGAGACACCTCCTTCTGGCTACACCTTC. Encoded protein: CASSLAPETPPSGYTF.

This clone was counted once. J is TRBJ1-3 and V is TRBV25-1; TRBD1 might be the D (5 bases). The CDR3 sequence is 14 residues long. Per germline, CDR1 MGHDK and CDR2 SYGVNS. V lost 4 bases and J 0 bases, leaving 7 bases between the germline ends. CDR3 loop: CASSAQGSGNTIYF. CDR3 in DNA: TGTGCCAGCAGTGCCCAGGGCTCTGGAAACACCATATATTTT. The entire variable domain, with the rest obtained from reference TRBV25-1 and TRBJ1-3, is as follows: EADIYQTPRYLVIGTGKKITLECSQTMGHDKMYWYQQDPGMELHLIHYSYGVNSTEKGDLSSESTVSRIRTEHFPLTLESARPSHTSQYLCASSAQGSGNTIYFGEGSWLTVV.

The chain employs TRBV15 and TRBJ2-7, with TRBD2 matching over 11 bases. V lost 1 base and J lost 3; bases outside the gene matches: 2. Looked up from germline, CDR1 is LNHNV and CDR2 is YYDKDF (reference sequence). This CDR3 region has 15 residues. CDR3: CATSRGTSGFYEQYF. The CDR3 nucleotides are TGTGCCACCAGCAGAGGGACTAGCGGGTTCTACGAGCAGTACTTC.

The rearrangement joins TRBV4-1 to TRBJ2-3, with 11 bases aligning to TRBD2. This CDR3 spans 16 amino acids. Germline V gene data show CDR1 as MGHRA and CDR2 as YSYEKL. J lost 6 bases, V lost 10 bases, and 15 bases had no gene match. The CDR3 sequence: CATGPRSGGVVDTQYF. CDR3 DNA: TGCGCCACGGGGCCCCGTAGCGGGGGGGTTGTGGATACGCAGTATTTT.

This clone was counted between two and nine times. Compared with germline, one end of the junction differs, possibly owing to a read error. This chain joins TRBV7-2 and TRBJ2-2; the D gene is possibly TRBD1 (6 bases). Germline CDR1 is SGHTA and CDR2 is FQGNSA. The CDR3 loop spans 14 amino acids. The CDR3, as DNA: TGTGCCAGCAGCATAGCAGGGGAAGCCGGGGAGCTGTTTTTT. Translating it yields CASSIAGEAGELFF.

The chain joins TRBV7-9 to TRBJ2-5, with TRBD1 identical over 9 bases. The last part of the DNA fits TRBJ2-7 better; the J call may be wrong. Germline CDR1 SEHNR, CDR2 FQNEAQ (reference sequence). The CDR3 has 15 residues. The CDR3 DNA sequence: TGTGCCAGCAGCCTGGGGACAGGGTGGCTGAGCGAGCAGTACTTC. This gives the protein CASSLGTGWLSEQYF.

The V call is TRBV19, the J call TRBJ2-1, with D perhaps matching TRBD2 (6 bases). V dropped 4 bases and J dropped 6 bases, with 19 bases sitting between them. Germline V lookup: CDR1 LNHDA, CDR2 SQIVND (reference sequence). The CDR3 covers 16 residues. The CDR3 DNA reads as TGTGCCAGTAGTACGGCGGTGGGGGGACGGGTCAATGAGCAGTTCTTC. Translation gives CASSTAVGGRVNEQFF.

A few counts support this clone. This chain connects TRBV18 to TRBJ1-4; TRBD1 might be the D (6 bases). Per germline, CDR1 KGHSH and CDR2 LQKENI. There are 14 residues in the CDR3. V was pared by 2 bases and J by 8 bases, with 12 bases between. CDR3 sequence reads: CASSPSFRGEKLFF. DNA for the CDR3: TGTGCCAGCTCACCATCTTTCAGGGGCGAAAAACTGTTTTTT. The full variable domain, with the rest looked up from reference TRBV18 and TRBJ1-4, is NAGVMQNPRHLVRRRGQEARLRCSPMKGHSHVYWYRQLPEEGLKFMVYLQKENIIDESGMPKERFSAEFPKEGPSILRIQQVVRGDSAAYFCASSPSFRGEKLFFGSGTQLSVL.

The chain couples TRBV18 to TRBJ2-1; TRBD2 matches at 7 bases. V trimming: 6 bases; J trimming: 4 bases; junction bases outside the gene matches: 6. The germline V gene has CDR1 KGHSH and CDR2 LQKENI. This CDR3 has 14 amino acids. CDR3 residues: CASSSLAVYNEQFF. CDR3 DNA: TGTGCCAGCTCTTCCCTAGCGGTATACAATGAGCAGTTCTTC.

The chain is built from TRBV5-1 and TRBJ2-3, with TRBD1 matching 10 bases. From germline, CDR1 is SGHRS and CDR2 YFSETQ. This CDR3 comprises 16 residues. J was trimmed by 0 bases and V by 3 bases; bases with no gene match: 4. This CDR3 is CASSSGTGASTDTQYF. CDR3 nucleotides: TGCGCCAGCAGCTCCGGGACAGGGGCAAGCACAGATACGCAGTATTTT.

In nucleotides, the CDR3 is TGCAGCGTGGAATCGGGACAGGGGTTCCACGAGCAGTACTTC. Translation gives CSVESGQGFHEQYF. The chain carries TRBV29-1 and TRBJ2-7; the match to TRBD1 covers 10 bases. CDR3 length equals 14 residues. Germline CDR1 and CDR2: SQVTM and ANQGSEA. The trim removed 6 bases at V and 5 bases at J, leaving 10 bases unmatched.

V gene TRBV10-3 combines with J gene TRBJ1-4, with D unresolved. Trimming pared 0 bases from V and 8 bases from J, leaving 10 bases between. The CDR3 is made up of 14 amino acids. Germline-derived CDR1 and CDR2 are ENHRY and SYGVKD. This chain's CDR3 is CAISESEGWEKLFF. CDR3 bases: TGTGCCATCAGTGAGTCGGAGGGTTGGGAAAAACTGTTTTTT.

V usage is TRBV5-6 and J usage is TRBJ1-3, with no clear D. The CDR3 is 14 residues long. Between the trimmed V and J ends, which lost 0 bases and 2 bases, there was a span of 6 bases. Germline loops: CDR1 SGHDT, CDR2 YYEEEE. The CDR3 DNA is TGTGCCAGCAGCTTGGTTTCGACTGGAAACACCATATATTTT. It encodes CASSLVSTGNTIYF.

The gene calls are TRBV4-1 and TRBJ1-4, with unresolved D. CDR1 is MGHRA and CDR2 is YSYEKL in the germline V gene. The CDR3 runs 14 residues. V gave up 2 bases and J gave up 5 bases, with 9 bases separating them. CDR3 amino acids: CASSQLAVNEKLFF. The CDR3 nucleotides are TGCGCCAGCAGCCAATTGGCAGTCAATGAAAAACTGTTTTTT.

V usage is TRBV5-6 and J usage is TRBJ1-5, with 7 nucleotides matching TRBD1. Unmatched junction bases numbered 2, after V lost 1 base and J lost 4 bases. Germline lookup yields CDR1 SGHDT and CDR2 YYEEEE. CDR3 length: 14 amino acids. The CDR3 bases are TGTGCCAGCAGCTTGCCGGGACAGAATCAGCCCCAGCATTTT. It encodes CASSLPGQNQPQHF.

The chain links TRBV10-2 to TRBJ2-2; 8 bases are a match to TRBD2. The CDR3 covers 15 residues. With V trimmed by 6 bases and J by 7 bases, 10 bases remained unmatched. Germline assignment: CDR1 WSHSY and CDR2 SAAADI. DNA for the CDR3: TGCGCCAGCAGCGTTTTAGGGACTAGAATCGGGGAGCTGTTTTTT. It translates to CASSVLGTRIGELFF.

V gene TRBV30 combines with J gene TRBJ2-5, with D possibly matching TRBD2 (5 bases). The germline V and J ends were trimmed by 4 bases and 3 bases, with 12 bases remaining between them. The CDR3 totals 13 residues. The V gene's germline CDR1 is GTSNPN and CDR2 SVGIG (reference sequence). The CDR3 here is CAWTSWGKETQYF. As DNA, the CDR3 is TGTGCCTGGACTAGCTGGGGAAAAGAGACCCAGTACTTC.

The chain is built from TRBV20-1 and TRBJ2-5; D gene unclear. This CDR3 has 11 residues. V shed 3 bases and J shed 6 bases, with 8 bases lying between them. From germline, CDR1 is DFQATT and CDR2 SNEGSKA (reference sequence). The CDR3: CSARSPQTQYF. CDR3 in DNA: TGCAGTGCTAGGTCCCCCCAGACCCAGTACTTC.

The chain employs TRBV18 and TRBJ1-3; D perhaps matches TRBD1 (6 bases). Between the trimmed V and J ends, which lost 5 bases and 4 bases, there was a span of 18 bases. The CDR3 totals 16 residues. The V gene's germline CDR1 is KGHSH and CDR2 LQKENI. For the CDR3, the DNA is TGTGCCAGCTCAATCACCGGGGGCGGTATCGGAAACACCATATATTTT. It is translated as CASSITGGGIGNTIYF.

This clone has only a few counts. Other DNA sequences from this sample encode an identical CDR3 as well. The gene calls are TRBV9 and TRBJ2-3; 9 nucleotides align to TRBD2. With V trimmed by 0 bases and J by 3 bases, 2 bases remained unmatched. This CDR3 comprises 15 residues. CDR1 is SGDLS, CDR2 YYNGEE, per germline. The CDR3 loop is CASSVVSGGTDTQYF. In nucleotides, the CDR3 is TGTGCCAGCAGCGTAGTGAGCGGGGGGACAGATACGCAGTATTTT.

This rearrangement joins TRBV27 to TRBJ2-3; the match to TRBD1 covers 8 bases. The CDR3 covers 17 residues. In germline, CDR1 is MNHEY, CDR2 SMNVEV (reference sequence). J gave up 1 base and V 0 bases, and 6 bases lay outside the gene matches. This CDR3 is CASSLSLQGGGTDTQYF. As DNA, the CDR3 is TGTGCCAGCAGTTTATCGCTACAGGGGGGAGGCACAGATACGCAGTATTTT.

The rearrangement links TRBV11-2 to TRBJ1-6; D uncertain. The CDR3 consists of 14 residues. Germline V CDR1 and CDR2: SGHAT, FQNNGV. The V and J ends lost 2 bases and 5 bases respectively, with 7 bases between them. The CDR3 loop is CASSLPLDNSPLHF. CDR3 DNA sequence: TGTGCCAGCAGCTTACCCCTTGATAATTCACCCCTCCACTTT.

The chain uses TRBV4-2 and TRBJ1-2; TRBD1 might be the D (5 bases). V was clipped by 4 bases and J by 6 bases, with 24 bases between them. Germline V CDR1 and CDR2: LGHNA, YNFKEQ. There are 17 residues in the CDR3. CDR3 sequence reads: CASSRRGSLSLGDGYTF. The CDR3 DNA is TGTGCCAGCAGCCGCCGGGGCAGCCTCTCCCTTGGTGATGGCTACACCTTC.

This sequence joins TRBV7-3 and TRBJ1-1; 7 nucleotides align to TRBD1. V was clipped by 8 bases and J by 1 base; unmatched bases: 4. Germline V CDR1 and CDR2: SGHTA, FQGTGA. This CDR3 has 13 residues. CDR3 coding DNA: TGTGCCAGCCAGGGACAGCCGAACACTGAAGCTTTCTTT. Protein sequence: CASQGQPNTEAFF.

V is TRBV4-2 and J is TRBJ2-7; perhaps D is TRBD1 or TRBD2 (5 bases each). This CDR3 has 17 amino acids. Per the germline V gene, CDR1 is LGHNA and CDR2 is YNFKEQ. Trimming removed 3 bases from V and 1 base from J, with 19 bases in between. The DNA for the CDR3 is TGTGCCAGCAGCCACGCAACCAAGGGGACCCCTTCCTACGAGCAGTACTTC. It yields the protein CASSHATKGTPSYEQYF.

This CDR3 is CASMYREHSPLHF. The CDR3 nucleotides read TGTGCCAGCATGTACAGGGAACATTCACCCCTCCACTTT. The chain employs TRBV2 and TRBJ1-6, with D possibly TRBD1 on 6 matching bases. V was clipped by 7 bases and J by 8 bases, with 12 bases between them. This CDR3 contains 13 residues. Germline CDR1 and CDR2: SNHLY and FYNNEI.